One TCR beta chain is described in this entry. Antigen specificity is unknown. Regarding time point: persistent/refractory GD, antithyroid drugs over 5 years with positive TRAb. The authors made the TCR library using RNA they extracted from PBMCs. Researchers made TCR beta libraries by using iRepertoire HTBI primers and running Arm-PCR on CDR3 regions. TCRdb redid the calling of the multiplex PCR reads with MiXCR, one entry per CDR3 protein. There are roughly 450,000 distinct CDR3 sequences in the sample; approximately 23% occur only once, and roughly 13% lies in the top ten. V was shortened by 5 bases and J by 5 bases, with 17 bases between the two germline ends. Germline V CDR1 and CDR2: KGHDR, SFDVKD. The CDR3 runs 16 residues. This sample stems from a study of regulatory T cells in long-lasting Graves disease. Findings and limits, study-wide: Whereas 1,000 or so public clonotypes were shared by new patients, persistent patients shared more, at roughly 3,000. Persistent disease exhibited a predilection for TRBV28, TRBJ1-2 and TRBJ2-5.

The rearrangement joins TRBV24-1 to TRBJ2-2, with no clear D. The source of this sequence is a female donor with Graves disease. The starting material was peripheral blood mononuclear cells (PBMCs), obtained when the disease was refractory, from a patient treated with antithyroid drugs. The CDR3 loop reads CATSGARIGITGELFF. In nucleotides, the CDR3 is TGTGCCACCAGTGGAGCTCGGATAGGGATTACCGGGGAGCTGTTTTTT.